The 17 T cell receptor beta chains in this list originate from one sample, sequenced in a study of CD8 T cells in ankylosing spondylitis. Regarding the study as a whole: Among TCR beta sequences, a motif of eight highly homologous variants appeared characteristic of ankylosing spondylitis blood.

TCRdb reanalysed the 5' RACE reads using MiXCR and keeps one entry per CDR3 protein. The profile shows fewer than 550,000 distinct CDR3 sequences, approximately 5.3% of them singletons. These receptors lack a known antigen. Sequencing input: blood, either unsorted or a sorted T cell fraction (not recorded which). The receptor set was obtained from a male donor with ankylosing spondylitis.

This clonotype was observed many times. V usage is TRBV20-1 and J usage is TRBJ2-1; the D gene is possibly TRBD2 (6 bases). CDR1 is DFQATT and CDR2 is SNEGSKA in the germline V gene (reference sequence). This CDR3 comprises 14 residues. The V and J ends lost 0 bases and 4 bases respectively, with 10 bases between them. Here the CDR3 reads CSARDGRDYNEQFF. The CDR3 coding sequence is TGCAGTGCTAGAGACGGGCGGGATTACAATGAGCAGTTCTTC.

Many counts were recorded for this clonotype. This chain connects TRBV9 to TRBJ2-1; D may be TRBD1 or TRBD2 (5 bases each). V lost 2 bases, J lost 5 bases, and 14 bases lay in between. Germline-derived CDR1 and CDR2 are SGDLS and YYNGEE. The CDR3 has 15 amino acids. DNA of the CDR3: TGTGCCAGCAGCGTTGGGGACCACTGGGACAATGAGCAGTTCTTC. Protein: CASSVGDHWDNEQFF. The whole variable domain, filled in from reference TRBV9 and TRBJ2-1, reads DSGVTQTPKHLITATGQRVTLRCSPRSGDLSVYWYQQSLDQGLQFLIQYYNGEERAKGNILERFSAQQFPDLHSELNLSSLELGDSALYFCASSVGDHWDNEQFFGPGTRLTVL.

This sequence joins TRBV29-1 and TRBJ2-7; D remains ambiguous. Deletions cut 4 bases from V and 2 bases from J, with 9 bases between. CDR1 and CDR2 from the germline V gene are SQVTM and ANQGSEA. This CDR3 spans 12 amino acids. The CDR3 coding sequence is TGCAGCGTTGTTGCAGGCACCTACGAGCAGTACTTC. This encodes CSVVAGTYEQYF.

This clonotype was picked up many times. V usage is TRBV7-2 and J usage is TRBJ2-1, with TRBD1 matching over 8 bases. With 6 bases clipped from V and 2 bases from J, the junction kept 6 bases outside the gene matches. The CDR3 spans 15 residues. CDR1 is SGHTA, CDR2 FQGNSA, per germline. The CDR3 nucleotides are TGTGCCAGCAGTCTTGGACAGGGTACCTACAATGAGCAGTTCTTC. Amino acids: CASSLGQGTYNEQFF.

This clonotype was seen only a few times. The chain combines TRBV7-2 with TRBJ2-3; D may be TRBD2 (5 bases). With 5 bases removed from V and 6 bases from J, the gap between germline ends came to 18 bases. Per the germline V gene, CDR1 is SGHTA and CDR2 is FQGNSA. This CDR3 is 15 amino acids long. Here the CDR3 reads CASSPGNPGADTQYF. CDR3 nucleotide sequence: TGTGCCAGCAGCCCCGGGAACCCCGGAGCGGATACGCAGTATTTT.

As for this clonotype: A much more abundant neighbour one base away suggests this may be a read error. The gene calls are TRBV20-1 and TRBJ2-3, with D perhaps assigned TRBD1 or TRBD2 (5 bases each). The CDR3 contains 14 residues. V lost 1 base and J 1 base, leaving 9 bases between the germline ends. In germline, CDR1 is DFQATT, CDR2 SNEGSKA (reference sequence). CDR3 nucleotides: TGCAGTGCTAGAGTGGGGGAAGGCACAGATACGCAGTATTTT. Its protein is CSARVGEGTDTQYF.

The rearrangement joins TRBV7-2 to TRBJ1-1; 8 positions agree with TRBD1. Germline trimming cut 5 bases from V and 6 bases from J; bases unmatched to any gene: 11. The CDR3 runs 15 residues. Per the germline V gene, CDR1 is SGHTA and CDR2 is FQGNSA. The CDR3 reads CASSLRTGLTSEAFF. CDR3 sequence (DNA): TGTGCCAGCAGCCTAAGGACAGGGCTCACTTCTGAAGCTTTCTTT.

This clonotype has a count of ten or more. This chain links TRBV12-3 or TRBV12-4 with TRBJ2-3; 12 nucleotides match TRBD2. The V segment lost 4 bases and the J segment 2 bases; nucleotides outside the gene matches: 10. The CDR3 loop spans 18 amino acids. DNA of the CDR3: TGTGCCAGCAGTTCCCGTAGTGGACTAGCGGGGAACACAGATACGCAGTATTTT. The encoded protein is CASSSRSGLAGNTDTQYF.

This chain connects TRBV6-5 to TRBJ1-5; D not resolved. The CDR3 contains 13 residues. V dropped 2 bases and J dropped 6 bases, with 8 bases sitting between them. Per the germline V gene, CDR1 is MNHEY and CDR2 is SVGAGI. The CDR3 nucleotides are TGTGCCAGCAGTTACGGGATTAGTCAGCCCCAGCATTTT. Amino acid sequence: CASSYGISQPQHF.

This clonotype was seen at least ten times. This chain joins TRBV5-1 and TRBJ2-7, with unresolved D. V was clipped by 3 bases and J by 0 bases, with 13 bases between them. The V gene's germline CDR1 is SGHRS and CDR2 YFSETQ. The CDR3 loop spans 15 amino acids. CDR3 bases: TGCGCCAGCAGCTACGCGATAGCAAGCTCCTACGAGCAGTACTTC. Translating it yields CASSYAIASSYEQYF.

This clonotype showed up many times. V and J are TRBV12-3 or TRBV12-4 and TRBJ1-2, with 12 bases that match TRBD1. The CDR3 contains 15 residues. Germline trimming cut 3 bases from V and 7 bases from J; bases unmatched to any gene: 6. Here the CDR3 reads CASSFSGTGGGGYTF. Written as DNA, the CDR3 is TGTGCCAGCAGTTTTTCCGGGACAGGGGGCGGTGGCTACACCTTC.

This clonotype was detected many times. The chain has TRBV7-2 and TRBJ2-7; D not resolved. From germline, CDR1 is SGHTA and CDR2 FQGNSA. The CDR3 consists of 15 residues. V lost 5 bases and J 2 bases, leaving 16 bases between the germline ends. CDR3 amino acids: CASSTSPGGTYEQYF. As DNA, the CDR3 is TGTGCCAGCAGCACATCCCCCGGCGGTACCTACGAGCAGTACTTC. Based on the CDR3 plus reference TRBV7-2 and TRBJ2-7, the full variable domain is GAGVSQSPSNKVTEKGKDVELRCDPISGHTALYWYRQSLGQGLEFLIYFQGNSAPDKSGLPSDRFSAERTGGSVSTLTIQRTQQEDSAVYLCASSTSPGGTYEQYFGPGTRLTVT.

This clonotype was recorded a few times. The V call is TRBV11-2, the J call TRBJ2-7; TRBD1 aligns across 12 bases. With 3 bases clipped from V and 9 bases from J, the junction kept 6 bases outside the gene matches. Germline V gene lookup returns CDR1 SGHAT and CDR2 FQNNGV. This CDR3 contains 14 residues. CDR3 region: CASSLGQGAPGQYF. Written as DNA, the CDR3 is TGTGCCAGCAGCTTGGGACAGGGGGCACCCGGGCAGTACTTC.

In this sample, this clonotype turned up many times. The chain is built from TRBV4-3 and TRBJ2-2, with D maybe TRBD1 (6 bases). Germline CDR1 LGHNA, CDR2 YSLEER. The CDR3 consists of 15 residues. V gave up 1 base and J gave up 1 base, with 7 bases separating them. Here the CDR3 DNA reads TGCGCCAGCAGCCAAGGAGGGGGGAACACCGGGGAGCTGTTTTTT. It yields the protein CASSQGGGNTGELFF.

This clonotype appeared many times. V gene TRBV12-3 or TRBV12-4 combines with J gene TRBJ2-5; the match to TRBD2 covers 9 bases. Trimming at V came to 6 bases and at J to 1 base, leaving 3 bases not matched to a gene. The CDR3 loop spans 14 amino acids. For the CDR3, the DNA is TGTGCCAGCAGAGTAGCGGGGGCCCAAGAGACCCAGTACTTC. This encodes CASRVAGAQETQYF.

This clonotype was counted at least ten times. Relative to the germline gene, one junction end is altered; a read error may explain this. The gene calls are TRBV12-3 or TRBV12-4 and TRBJ2-2; 7 bases agree with TRBD2. The CDR3 runs 15 residues. This chain's CDR3 is CASSLAETNTGELFF. DNA for the CDR3: TGTGCCAGCAGTCTAGCGGAGACGAACACCGGGGAGCTGTTTTTT.

This clonotype was picked up many times. Here the CDR3 reads CASSLRAGGTQYF. Written as DNA, the CDR3 is TGTGCCAGCAGTTTACGGGCCGGGGGGACCCAGTACTTC. The V and J genes are TRBV27 and TRBJ2-5, with D maybe TRBD2 (6 bases). The CDR3 consists of 13 residues. Germline V gives CDR1 MNHEY, CDR2 SMNVEV (reference sequence). Trimming cost V 2 bases and J 7 bases, with 11 bases left between them.